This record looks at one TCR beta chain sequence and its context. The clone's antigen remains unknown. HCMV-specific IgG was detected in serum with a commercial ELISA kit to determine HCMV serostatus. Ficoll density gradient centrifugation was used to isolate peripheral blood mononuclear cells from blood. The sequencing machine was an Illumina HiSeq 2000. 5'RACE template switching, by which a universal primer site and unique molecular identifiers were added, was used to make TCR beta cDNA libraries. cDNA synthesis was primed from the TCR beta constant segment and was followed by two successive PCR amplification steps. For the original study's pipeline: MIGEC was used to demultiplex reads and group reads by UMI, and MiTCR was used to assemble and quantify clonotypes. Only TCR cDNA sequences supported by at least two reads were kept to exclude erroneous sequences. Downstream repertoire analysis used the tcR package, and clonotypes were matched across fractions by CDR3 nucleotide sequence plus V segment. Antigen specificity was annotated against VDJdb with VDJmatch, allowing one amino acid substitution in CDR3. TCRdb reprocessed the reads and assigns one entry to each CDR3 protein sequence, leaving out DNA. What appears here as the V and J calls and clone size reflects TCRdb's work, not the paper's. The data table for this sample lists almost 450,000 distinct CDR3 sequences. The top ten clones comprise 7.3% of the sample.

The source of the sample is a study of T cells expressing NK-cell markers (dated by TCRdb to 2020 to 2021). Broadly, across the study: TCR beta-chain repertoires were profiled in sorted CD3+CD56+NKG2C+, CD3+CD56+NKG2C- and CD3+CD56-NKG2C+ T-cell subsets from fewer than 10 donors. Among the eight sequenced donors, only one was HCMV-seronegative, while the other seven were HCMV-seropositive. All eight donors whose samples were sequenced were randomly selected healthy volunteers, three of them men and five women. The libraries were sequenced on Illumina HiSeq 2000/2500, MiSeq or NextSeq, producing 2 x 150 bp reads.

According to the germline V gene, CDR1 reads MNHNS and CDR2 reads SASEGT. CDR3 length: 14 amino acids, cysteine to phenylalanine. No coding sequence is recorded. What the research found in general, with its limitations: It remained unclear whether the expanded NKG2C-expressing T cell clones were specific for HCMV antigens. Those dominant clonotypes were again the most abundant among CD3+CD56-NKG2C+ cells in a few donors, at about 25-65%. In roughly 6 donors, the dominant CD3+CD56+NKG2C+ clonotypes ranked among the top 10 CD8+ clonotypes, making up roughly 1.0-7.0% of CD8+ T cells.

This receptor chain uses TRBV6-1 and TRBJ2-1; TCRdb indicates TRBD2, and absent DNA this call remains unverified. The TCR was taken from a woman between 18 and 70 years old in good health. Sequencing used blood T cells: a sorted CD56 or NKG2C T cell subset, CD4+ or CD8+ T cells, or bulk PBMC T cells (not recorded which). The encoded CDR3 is CASSGLAGRNEQFF.